This T cell receptor (beta chain) appears in the sequencing data of a study of T cell responses to AZD1222 COVID-19 vaccine. The V gene end was trimmed by 4 bases and the J gene end by 4 bases; junction bases not matched to a gene: 4. Germline V gene lookup returns CDR1 SGHAT and CDR2 FQNNGV. This CDR3 comprises 15 residues. Sequencing was performed with immunoSEQ multiplex PCR; in TCRdb, only in-frame clones are kept and a portion is missing. This table has about 130,000 clones, approximately 84% appearing once. Broader study findings: CD4 TCRs covered the whole spike, strongest at regions 160-218 and 743-854. Most donors were white British, females outnumbered males, and clonal diversity was possibly underestimated. Repertoires in all cases were sampled only once the peak T cell response had passed. When two AZD1222 doses had been given, Spike-specific TCR breadth and depth rose.

As for this clone: No antigen is known for it. Other DNA sequences in the same sample also yield this CDR3.

The material sequenced was peripheral blood, taken on day 0 of AZD1222 vaccination. The receptor's source is an adult in good health. This chain joins TRBV11-2 and TRBJ2-1; 10 nucleotides align to TRBD2. The CDR3: CASSSTSGPYNEQFF. In DNA form, the CDR3 reads TGTGCCAGCAGCTCGACTAGCGGGCCTTACAATGAGCAGTTCTTC. Full variable domain (rest looked up from reference TRBV11-2 and TRBJ2-1): EAGVAQSPRYKIIEKRQSVAFWCNPISGHATLYWYQQILGQGPKLLIQFQNNGVVDDSQLPKDRFSAERLKGVDSTLKIQPAKLEDSAVYLCASSSTSGPYNEQFFGPGTRLTVL.